The rows below give T cell receptor beta chains drawn from one sample of a study of T cells in Graves' hyperthyroidism and ophthalmopathy. TCRdb reprocessed the multiplex PCR reads via MiXCR and lists one record per CDR3 protein. Counted here are about 290,000 distinct CDR3 sequences, roughly 14% occurring once; the ten biggest clones make up 7.8%. Material for sequencing was blood. These receptors were collected from a woman in her 30s with Graves' hyperthyroidism that later progressed to Graves' ophthalmopathy. Each CDR3 is given with its conserved first and last residue.

v_call	j_call	cdr3_aa
TRBV4-3	TRBJ2-7	CASSQVSAGVSTYEQYF
TRBV11-2	TRBJ2-2	CASSSFRGGNTGELFF
TRBV7-9	TRBJ1-1	CASSGRDRARTEAFF
TRBV7-9	TRBJ2-3	CASSLRGFGTSGVSTDTQYF
TRBV20-1	TRBJ1-1	CSASSGSLTEAFF
TRBV9	TRBJ1-5	CASSVGTGFGQPQHF
TRBV29-1	TRBJ2-1	CSVNPLTSGRGNEQFF
TRBV4-3	TRBJ1-5	CASSSEQGVGSNQPQHF
TRBV11-2	TRBJ2-7	CASSPGHGYEQYF
TRBV6-2/TRBV6-3	TRBJ2-1	CASSYGLAGYNEQFF
TRBV6-1	TRBJ1-3	CASSSGQGAISGNTIYF